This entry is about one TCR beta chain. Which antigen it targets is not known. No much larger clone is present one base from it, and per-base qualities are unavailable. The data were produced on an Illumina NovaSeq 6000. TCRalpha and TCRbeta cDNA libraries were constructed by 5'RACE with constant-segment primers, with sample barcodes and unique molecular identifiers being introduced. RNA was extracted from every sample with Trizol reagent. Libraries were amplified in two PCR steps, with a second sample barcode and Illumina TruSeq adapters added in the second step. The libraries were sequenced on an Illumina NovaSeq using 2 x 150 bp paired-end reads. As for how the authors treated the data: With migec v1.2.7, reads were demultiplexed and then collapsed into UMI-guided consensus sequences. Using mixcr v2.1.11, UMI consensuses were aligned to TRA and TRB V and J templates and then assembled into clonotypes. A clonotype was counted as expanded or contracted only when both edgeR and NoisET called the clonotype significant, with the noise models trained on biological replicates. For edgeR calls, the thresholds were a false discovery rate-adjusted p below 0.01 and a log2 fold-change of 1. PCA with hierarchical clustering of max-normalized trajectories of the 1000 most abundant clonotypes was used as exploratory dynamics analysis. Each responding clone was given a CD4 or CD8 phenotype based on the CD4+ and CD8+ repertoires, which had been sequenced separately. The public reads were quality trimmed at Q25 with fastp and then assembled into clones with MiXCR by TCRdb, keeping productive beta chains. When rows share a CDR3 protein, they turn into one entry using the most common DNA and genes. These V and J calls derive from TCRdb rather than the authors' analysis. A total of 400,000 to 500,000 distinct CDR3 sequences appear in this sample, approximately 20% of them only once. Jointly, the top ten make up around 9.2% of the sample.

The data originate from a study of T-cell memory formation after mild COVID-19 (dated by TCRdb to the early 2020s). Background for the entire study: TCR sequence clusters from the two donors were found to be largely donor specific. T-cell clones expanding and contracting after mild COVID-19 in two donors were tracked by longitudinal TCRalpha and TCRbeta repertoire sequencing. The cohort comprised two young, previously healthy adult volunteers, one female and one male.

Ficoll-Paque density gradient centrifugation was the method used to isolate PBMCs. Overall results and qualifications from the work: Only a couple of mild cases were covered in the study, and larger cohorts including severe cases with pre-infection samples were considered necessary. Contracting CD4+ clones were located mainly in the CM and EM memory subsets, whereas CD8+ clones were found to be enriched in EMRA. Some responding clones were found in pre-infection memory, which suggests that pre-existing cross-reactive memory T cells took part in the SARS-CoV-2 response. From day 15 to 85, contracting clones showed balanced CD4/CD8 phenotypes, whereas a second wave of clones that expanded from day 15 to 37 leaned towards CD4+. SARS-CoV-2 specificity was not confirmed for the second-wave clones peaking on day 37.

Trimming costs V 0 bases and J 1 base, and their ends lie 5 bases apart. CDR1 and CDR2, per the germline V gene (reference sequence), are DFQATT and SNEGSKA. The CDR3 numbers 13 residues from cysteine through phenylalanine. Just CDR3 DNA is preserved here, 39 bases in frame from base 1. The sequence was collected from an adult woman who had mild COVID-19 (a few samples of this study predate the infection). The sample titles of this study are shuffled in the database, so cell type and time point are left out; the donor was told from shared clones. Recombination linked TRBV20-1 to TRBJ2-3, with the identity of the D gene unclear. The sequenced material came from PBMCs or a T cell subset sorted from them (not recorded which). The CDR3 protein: CSAREDGTDTQYF. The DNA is TGCAGTGCTAGAGAGGACGGCACAGATACGCAGTATTTT.